A single sample is the source of the 26 T cell receptor beta chains below, sequenced in a study of cytomegalovirus exposure and HLA in healthy donors. The method was immunoSEQ multiplex PCR; TCRdb's version includes in-frame clones alone and lacks a portion of them. Of 250,000 to 350,000 clones in the sample, approximately 88% were seen once. The sample taken for sequencing was PBMCs. The receptors originated from a woman aged 18-29 years in good health and CMV-seronegative.

The chain couples TRBV5-4 to TRBJ2-3, with 9 bases fitting TRBD2. Trimming cost V 5 bases and J 1 base; bases outside gene matches: 8. CDR3 length equals 16 residues. Germline loops: CDR1 SGHNT, CDR2 YYREEE (reference sequence). In DNA form, the CDR3 reads TGTGCCAGCAGTACCGAGCGGGAGGTTGGCACAGATACGCAGTATTTT. Translation gives CASSTEREVGTDTQYF.

The CDR3 DNA reads TGTGCCAGCAGCGCCGCCAACCGGGACACCGGGGAGCTGTTTTTT. It codes for CASSAANRDTGELFF. The chain joins TRBV9 to TRBJ2-2; no clear D. This CDR3 comprises 15 residues. From germline, CDR1 is SGDLS and CDR2 YYNGEE. The V end was cut by 3 bases, the J end by 3 bases, with 12 bases between.

The chain couples TRBV28 to TRBJ2-7, with 8 bases matching TRBD1. CDR1 is MDHEN, CDR2 SYDVKM, per germline. The V and J ends lost 3 bases and 2 bases, in that order; junction bases with no gene match: 3. The CDR3 has 14 amino acids. The CDR3 sequence: CASSFGQGPYEQYF. The CDR3 DNA reads as TGTGCCAGCAGTTTCGGACAGGGCCCCTACGAGCAGTACTTC.

The gene calls are TRBV4-3 and TRBJ2-1; TRBD2 might be the D (6 bases). Germline V gene lookup returns CDR1 LGHNA and CDR2 YSLEER. V was shortened by 1 base and J by 7 bases, with 11 bases between the two germline ends. The CDR3 totals 14 residues. The CDR3 loop reads CASSQAIRGNEQFF. The DNA for the CDR3 is TGCGCCAGCAGCCAAGCGATTCGGGGGAATGAGCAGTTCTTC.

The V gene is TRBV5-1, the J gene TRBJ2-3; D is possibly TRBD1 (7 bases). Germline V CDR1 and CDR2: SGHRS, YFSETQ. Trimming left V 4 bases short and J 4 bases short, with 16 bases between. The CDR3 is 15 residues long. The CDR3 DNA follows: TGCGCCAGCAGCCGGACGGGGGACAGCGCAGATACGCAGTATTTT. As protein: CASSRTGDSADTQYF.

J is TRBJ1-4 and V is TRBV5-1; 7 nucleotides agree with TRBD1. V shed 5 bases and J 4 bases; nucleotides not matched to a gene: 5. This CDR3 contains 14 residues. Germline CDR1 SGHRS, CDR2 YFSETQ. This CDR3 reads CASRHRGVNEKLFF. The CDR3 DNA reads as TGCGCCAGCAGGCACAGGGGTGTTAATGAAAAACTGTTTTTT.

J is TRBJ2-2 and V is TRBV5-1, with TRBD1 as a possible D gene (5 bases). The V gene lost 1 base and the J gene lost 6 bases, with 19 bases spanning the gap. This CDR3 region has 17 residues. Germline values: CDR1 SGHRS, CDR2 YFSETQ. CDR3 region: CASSLSSTEPAAGELFF. CDR3 sequence (DNA): TGCGCCAGCAGCTTGTCTTCGACAGAGCCCGCCGCCGGGGAGCTGTTTTTT.

This rearrangement joins TRBV2 to TRBJ2-2, with 9 bases lining up with TRBD2. This CDR3 has 16 residues. CDR1 SNHLY and CDR2 FYNNEI come from the germline V gene. After removal of 6 bases from V and 8 bases from J, the junction contained 13 bases not matched to a gene. CDR3 sequence: CASRGWREGPWGELFF. CDR3 in DNA: TGTGCCAGCAGAGGGTGGCGGGAGGGCCCGTGGGGGGAGCTGTTTTTT.

V is TRBV2 and J is TRBJ2-7, with D unresolved. With 8 bases removed from V and 2 bases from J, the gap between germline ends came to 13 bases. Germline-derived CDR1 and CDR2 are SNHLY and FYNNEI. The CDR3 length is 13 residues. The CDR3 region is CASRFSRAYEQYF. CDR3 nucleotides: TGTGCCAGCCGGTTTAGCCGAGCCTACGAGCAGTACTTC.

This rearrangement joins TRBV29-1 to TRBJ2-7; possible D gene TRBD1, 5 bases. The CDR3 sequence is 13 residues long. The germline V and J ends were trimmed by 4 bases and 2 bases, with 12 bases remaining between them. Germline V gene lookup returns CDR1 SQVTM and CDR2 ANQGSEA. The CDR3 sequence: CSVGGRAAYEQYF. CDR3 nucleotide sequence: TGCAGCGTTGGGGGCCGGGCGGCCTACGAGCAGTACTTC.

The gene calls are TRBV27 and TRBJ2-1; possibly TRBD2 for D (6 bases). V lost 6 bases and J 4 bases, leaving 22 bases between the germline ends. There are 17 residues in the CDR3. Germline CDR1 and CDR2: MNHEY and SMNVEV (reference sequence). The CDR3, as DNA: TGTGCCAGCAGCGGGGGTCCCGGGACTCCGGGGTACAATGAGCAGTTCTTC. This sequence encodes CASSGGPGTPGYNEQFF.

The chain combines TRBV19 with TRBJ2-3; D is possibly TRBD2 (5 bases). V was trimmed by 6 bases and J by 6 bases, leaving 16 bases between them. In germline, CDR1 is LNHDA, CDR2 SQIVND (reference sequence). The CDR3 is 14 residues long. The CDR3 DNA is TGTGCCAGTAGGGACTCACCAAACACGGATACGCAGTATTTT. Translation gives CASRDSPNTDTQYF.

The CDR3 coding sequence is TGTGCCAGCAGTTACACCGGACAGGTCGGTGGCTACACCTTC. Protein product: CASSYTGQVGGYTF. The chain has TRBV6-5 and TRBJ1-2, with 7 bases that match TRBD1. The CDR3 consists of 14 residues. V lost 2 bases to trimming and J lost 7 bases; unmatched junction nucleotides: 7. The V gene's germline CDR1 is MNHEY and CDR2 SVGAGI.

The V and J genes are TRBV18 and TRBJ2-7; D is unclear. V was trimmed by 3 bases and J by 1 base, leaving 10 bases between them. The length of the CDR3 is 14 residues. CDR1 and CDR2 from the germline V gene are KGHSH and LQKENI. The CDR3 coding sequence is TGTGCCAGCTCACCCACAAGTACGTCCTACGAGCAGTACTTC. Protein sequence: CASSPTSTSYEQYF.

The chain recombines TRBV5-1 with TRBJ1-5, with D unresolved. V lost 0 bases and J 6 bases, leaving 13 bases between the germline ends. The CDR3 extends over 15 amino acids. Germline V gene data show CDR1 as SGHRS and CDR2 as YFSETQ. This CDR3 is CASSLDGGRGQPQHF. The CDR3 DNA reads as TGCGCCAGCAGCTTGGACGGAGGGCGCGGTCAGCCCCAGCATTTT.

This clone has a single count. The chain recombines TRBV27 with TRBJ2-2; the D is unclear. CDR1 is MNHEY, CDR2 SMNVEV, per germline (reference sequence). The CDR3 sequence is 13 residues long. Deletions cut 3 bases from V and 3 bases from J, with 5 bases between. The DNA for the CDR3 is TGTGCCAGCAGTTTTTCGGACACCGGGGAGCTGTTTTTT. This encodes CASSFSDTGELFF.

The chain recombines TRBV23-1 with TRBJ2-2; D possibly corresponds to TRBD1 (6 bases). TRBV23-1 is an ORF; its function is uncertain. CDR3 length: 12 amino acids. Trimming shortened V by 9 bases and J by 6 bases, and 11 bases separated the two germline ends. The DNA for the CDR3 is TGCGCCAGGACAGGCAAGTCCGGGGAGCTGTTTTTT. As protein: CARTGKSGELFF.

This chain links TRBV18 with TRBJ1-1; D call uncertain. The CDR3 is made up of 12 amino acids. Germline CDR1 is KGHSH and CDR2 is LQKENI. The germline V and J ends were trimmed by 2 bases and 11 bases, with 12 bases remaining between them. The CDR3 sequence is CASSPLALPAFF. CDR3 sequence (DNA): TGTGCCAGCTCACCATTGGCCCTCCCGGCTTTCTTT.

This rearrangement joins TRBV5-1 to TRBJ2-1; 10 bases match TRBD2. V dropped 4 bases and J dropped 9; count of bases not matched to a gene: 7. Germline lookup yields CDR1 SGHRS and CDR2 YFSETQ. The length of the CDR3 is 14 residues. The CDR3 DNA follows: TGCGCCAGCAGCCATCCTAGCGGGAGCCGTGAGCAGTTCTTC. Amino acid sequence: CASSHPSGSREQFF.

This clone was found once. The J gene is TRBJ1-5, the V gene TRBV15, with no clear D. The CDR3 runs 15 residues. The germline V gene encodes CDR1 LNHNV and CDR2 YYDKDF (reference sequence). Trimming took off 0 bases at V and 5 bases at J, with 11 bases between the two ends. This chain's CDR3 is CATSRDYVRDQPQHF. DNA for the CDR3: TGTGCCACCAGCAGAGATTATGTTCGGGATCAGCCCCAGCATTTT.

The chain recombines TRBV27 with TRBJ2-7; 10 nucleotides agree with TRBD1. This CDR3 spans 16 amino acids. From germline, CDR1 is MNHEY and CDR2 SMNVEV (reference sequence). V lost 3 bases and J lost 7; bases outside the gene matches: 12. The CDR3 spells CASSFNPGTGVREQYF. The CDR3 DNA reads as TGTGCCAGCAGTTTCAACCCCGGGACAGGGGTTCGAGAGCAGTACTTC.

This clone was recorded once. The CDR3 loop is CATSRERTSRSHEQFF. CDR3 DNA: TGTGCCACCAGCAGAGAAAGGACTAGCCGGTCCCATGAGCAGTTCTTC. The chain couples TRBV15 to TRBJ2-1; 8 bases match TRBD2. CDR1 and CDR2 (germline): LNHNV, YYDKDF (reference sequence). This CDR3 region has 16 residues. The J segment lost 8 bases and the V segment lost 0 bases, leaving 9 bases of the junction unmatched.

V gene TRBV7-2 combines with J gene TRBJ1-6; D call uncertain. The germline V and J ends were trimmed by 1 base and 7 bases, with 5 bases remaining between them. The CDR3 runs 13 residues. From germline, CDR1 is SGHTA and CDR2 FQGNSA. This CDR3 is CASSLERNSPLHF. The CDR3 bases are TGTGCCAGCAGCTTAGAGAGGAATTCACCCCTCCACTTT. The entire variable domain, with the rest obtained from reference TRBV7-2 and TRBJ1-6, is as follows: GAGVSQSPSNKVTEKGKDVELRCDPISGHTALYWYRQSLGQGLEFLIYFQGNSAPDKSGLPSDRFSAERTGGSVSTLTIQRTQQEDSAVYLCASSLERNSPLHFGNGTRLTVT.

The genes are TRBV6-5 and TRBJ1-3, with D uncertain. This CDR3 comprises 12 residues. V shed 6 bases and J shed 6 bases, with 9 bases lying between them. Germline V CDR1 and CDR2: MNHEY, SVGAGI. CDR3 nucleotides: TGTGCCAGCAGGTCTGAGGAAAACACCATATATTTT. Its translation: CASRSEENTIYF.

The chain employs TRBV6-1 and TRBJ1-1; D is possibly TRBD1 (5 bases). The CDR3 sequence is 14 residues long. Germline V gene data show CDR1 as MNHNS and CDR2 as SASEGT. The ends were cut back, 2 bases at V and 5 bases at J, with 12 bases in the middle. This CDR3 is CASSEYGRDTEAFF. The DNA for the CDR3 is TGTGCCAGCAGTGAATACGGCAGGGATACTGAAGCTTTCTTT.

V usage is TRBV30 and J usage is TRBJ1-1; D gene unclear. The CDR3 is 10 amino acids. Trimming took off 1 base at V and 10 bases at J, with 7 bases between the two ends. CDR1 and CDR2 (germline): GTSNPN, SVGIG (reference sequence). CDR3 protein: CAWSGQAAFF. CDR3 DNA: TGTGCCTGGAGTGGACAAGCAGCTTTCTTT.